This T cell receptor (beta chain) was recorded in a study of T cells in Graves' hyperthyroidism and ophthalmopathy. Study-wide context: Peripheral blood specimens were obtained at initial diagnosis, prior to any treatment.

Stable hyperthyroidism: no ophthalmopathy progression over 18 months of follow-up. The authors obtained PBMCs from around 11 ml of fresh peripheral blood. Authors of the study amplified TCR beta CDR3 regions from RNA transcripts. Carried out on the TCR CDR3, a first-round RT-PCR used the HTBI primer set. TCRdb called the multiplex PCR reads again in MiXCR, with one record for every CDR3 protein. Here the sample spans 350,000 to 400,000 distinct CDR3 sequences, approximately 20% being singletons. The CDR3 totals 14 residues. Per the germline V gene, CDR1 is MNHEY and CDR2 is SMNVEV (reference sequence). Trimming took 2 bases from V and 1 from J; bases not matched to a gene: 2. At least ten counts were recorded for this clonotype.

The receptor's source is a woman aged 18-29 years with Graves' hyperthyroidism. V gene TRBV27 combines with J gene TRBJ2-7; 7 bases line up with TRBD1. What was sequenced was blood. The chain's CDR3 is CASSLVQGSYEQYF. CDR3 nucleotides: TGTGCCAGCAGTTTAGTACAGGGGTCCTACGAGCAGTACTTC.